Shown below are 27 T cell receptor beta chains from a single sample sequenced in a study of CD8 T cells in Susac syndrome. It was with random hexamers that about 0.45 to 1 ug RNA was reverse transcribed. TCRdb re-analysed the immunoSEQ multiplex PCR reads in MiXCR, keeping a single row per CDR3 protein. The sample has approximately 260,000 distinct CDR3 sequences, roughly 95% seen once. The sample taken for sequencing was CD4+ T cells from PBMCs. All receptors derive from a human donor with Susac syndrome.

The chain joins TRBV11-1 to TRBJ2-7, with a weak D call TRBD2 (5 bases). The V gene's germline CDR1 is SGHAT and CDR2 FQDESV (reference sequence). CDR3 length equals 13 residues. V was shortened by 3 bases and J by 3 bases, with 9 bases between the two germline ends. The CDR3, as DNA: TGTGCCAGCAGCTTCGGGAACCACTACGAGCAGTACTTC. It encodes CASSFGNHYEQYF.

V is TRBV2 and J is TRBJ2-3; 8 bases align to TRBD2. Germline CDR1 reads SNHLY; CDR2 reads FYNNEI. This CDR3 region has 19 residues. V lost 6 bases and J lost 5; bases outside the gene matches: 22. CDR3 protein: CASSAGGYLAPGSLDTQYF. CDR3 in DNA: TGTGCCAGCAGCGCGGGGGGATATCTAGCGCCCGGGTCGCTAGATACGCAGTATTTT.

The rearrangement links TRBV7-9 to TRBJ2-2; D gene unclear. Per germline, CDR1 SEHNR and CDR2 FQNEAQ (reference sequence). The CDR3 sequence is 15 residues long. Trimming took off 1 base at V and 2 bases at J, with 8 bases between the two ends. CDR3 sequence (DNA): TGTGCCAGCAGCTTAGGGGATATAAACACCGGGGAGCTGTTTTTT. Translated: CASSLGDINTGELFF.

The chain carries TRBV30 and TRBJ1-2; perhaps TRBD1 as D (6 bases). The CDR3 contains 15 residues. Germline CDR1 reads GTSNPN; CDR2 reads SVGIG (reference sequence). V was trimmed by 1 base and J by 4 bases, leaving 16 bases between them. CDR3 residues: CAWSAPTTGFYGYTF. In nucleotides, the CDR3 is TGTGCCTGGAGTGCTCCGACCACAGGGTTCTATGGCTACACCTTC. Full variable domain (remainder filled in from reference TRBV30 and TRBJ1-2): SQTIHQWPATLVQPVGSPLSLECTVEGTSNPNLYWYRQAAGRGLQLLFYSVGIGQISSEVPQNLSASRPQDRQFILSSKKLLLSDSGFYLCAWSAPTTGFYGYTFGSGTRLTVV.

V is TRBV3-1 and J is TRBJ2-1; 9 bases line up with TRBD1. Germline CDR1 and CDR2: LGHDT and YNNKEL (reference sequence). The CDR3 sequence is 15 residues long. V gave up 4 bases and J gave up 9 bases; unmatched junction bases: 10. The CDR3 DNA is TGTGCCAGCAGCCGACTGGGACAGGGCTCGAGTGAGCAGTTCTTC. Protein: CASSRLGQGSSEQFF.

The chain recombines TRBV12-3 or TRBV12-4 with TRBJ2-1, with 11 bases fitting TRBD2. The ends lost 6 bases at V and 6 bases at J; junction bases unmatched: 7. The CDR3 has 15 amino acids. The CDR3 region is CASSLGLADLNEQFF. The CDR3 region has the DNA TGTGCCAGCAGCCTGGGACTAGCGGACCTCAATGAGCAGTTCTTC.

This clonotype was counted between two and nine times. For the CDR3, the DNA is TGTGCCAGCAGTTACGGGCAGGGCCGCTACGAGCAGTACTTC. Amino acid sequence: CASSYGQGRYEQYF. The rearrangement joins TRBV6-6 to TRBJ2-7, with D possibly being TRBD1 (5 bases). This CDR3 contains 14 residues. CDR1 MNHNY and CDR2 SVGAGI come from the germline V gene (reference sequence). V lost 2 bases, J lost 3 bases, and 11 bases lay in between.

The genes are TRBV4-2 and TRBJ1-2; 8 nucleotides match TRBD1. Germline assignment: CDR1 LGHNA and CDR2 YNFKEQ. The J segment lost 6 bases and the V segment lost 0 bases, leaving 12 bases of the junction unmatched. CDR3 length: 17 amino acids. CDR3 nucleotide sequence: TGTGCCAGCAGCCAAGAGCCGTTAACGACAGGGGCCCATGGCTACACCTTC. Encoded protein: CASSQEPLTTGAHGYTF.

The chain has TRBV6-2 or TRBV6-3 and TRBJ1-1; the D gene is possibly TRBD1 (5 bases). Per germline, CDR1 MNHEY and CDR2 SVGEGT. V was clipped by 2 bases and J by 1 base, with 8 bases between them. This CDR3 contains 14 residues. This CDR3 reads CASSYLQENTEAFF. The DNA of the CDR3 is TGTGCCAGCAGTTACCTACAGGAGAACACTGAAGCTTTCTTT.

The chain carries TRBV20-1 and TRBJ2-7; D is undetermined. The CDR3 contains 14 residues. Germline V gene data show CDR1 as DFQATT and CDR2 as SNEGSKA (reference sequence). V gave up 4 bases and J gave up 5 bases, with 18 bases separating them. The CDR3 reads CSATIFRSDHEQYF. As DNA, the CDR3 is TGCAGTGCTACCATCTTTAGGTCCGATCACGAGCAGTACTTC.

This chain uses TRBV13 with TRBJ2-3; 7 nucleotides agree with TRBD2. V shed 3 bases, J shed 4 bases, and the junction held 7 bases outside the gene matches. This CDR3 contains 15 residues. Germline V gene sequence: CDR1 PRHDT, CDR2 FYEKMQ (reference sequence). CDR3 nucleotide sequence: TGTGCCAGCAGCTTTCCGGCGGGGGTGCCAGATACGCAGTATTTT. It translates to CASSFPAGVPDTQYF.

This rearrangement joins TRBV11-2 to TRBJ1-1, with D unclear. Germline V gene data show CDR1 as SGHAT and CDR2 as FQNNGV. Trimming cost V 5 bases and J 0 bases, with 10 bases left between them. The CDR3 has 14 amino acids. CDR3 nucleotides: TGTGCCAGCAGCAGGAACGTTTTGAACACTGAAGCTTTCTTT. This gives the protein CASSRNVLNTEAFF.

This chain joins TRBV4-1 and TRBJ1-2; D call uncertain. Per germline, CDR1 MGHRA and CDR2 YSYEKL. The V end was cut by 2 bases, the J end by 6 bases, with 16 bases between. The CDR3 length is 15 residues. The CDR3 bases are TGCGCCAGCAGCCAATCTCCGGCATCCGTGAATGGCTACACCTTC. Translating it yields CASSQSPASVNGYTF.

This clonotype has only one observation. The chain links TRBV2 to TRBJ1-5, with D uncertain. In germline, CDR1 is SNHLY, CDR2 FYNNEI. The V gene lost 4 bases and the J gene lost 3 bases, with 7 bases spanning the gap. The CDR3 is 13 amino acids. Here the CDR3 reads CASSVDINQPQHF. In DNA, the CDR3 is TGTGCCAGCAGTGTAGACATCAATCAGCCCCAGCATTTT.

The count of this clonotype is one. The chain links TRBV18 to TRBJ2-5, with TRBD1 matching over 8 bases. The CDR3 is made up of 19 amino acids. Losses at the gene ends were 3 bases for V and 0 bases for J; bases not matched to a gene: 15. Germline V CDR1 and CDR2: KGHSH, LQKENI. CDR3 sequence: CASSPTRTHRDRHQETQYF. As DNA, the CDR3 is TGTGCCAGCTCACCGACTCGAACCCACAGGGACAGGCACCAAGAGACCCAGTACTTC.

This sequence joins TRBV7-9 and TRBJ2-7; D gene uncertain. The germline V and J ends were trimmed by 6 bases and 2 bases, with 14 bases remaining between them. The length of the CDR3 is 14 residues. Germline V gives CDR1 SEHNR, CDR2 FQNEAQ (reference sequence). The CDR3 region is CASSVAGNTYEQYF. CDR3 nucleotide sequence: TGTGCCAGCAGTGTTGCCGGCAACACCTACGAGCAGTACTTC.

This rearrangement joins TRBV4-1 to TRBJ2-3; D is unclear. V lost 0 bases to trimming and J lost 4 bases, with 5 bases between them. The CDR3 loop spans 13 amino acids. The germline CDR1 and CDR2 sequences are MGHRA and YSYEKL. In DNA, the CDR3 is TGCGCCAGCAGCCAAGAGGCCGCAGATACGCAGTATTTT. The encoded protein is CASSQEAADTQYF.

The chain couples TRBV29-1 to TRBJ2-1; maybe TRBD2 (6 bases). Germline V lookup: CDR1 SQVTM, CDR2 ANQGSEA. Trimming removed 4 bases at V and 6 bases at J, with 16 bases between. The CDR3 consists of 14 residues. In DNA form, the CDR3 reads TGCAGCGTTGGGGCGGGGATATTTCTCAATGAGCAGTTCTTC. Translated, it gives CSVGAGIFLNEQFF.

The chain couples TRBV29-1 to TRBJ2-5; a weak D match, TRBD2 (5 bases). Germline V CDR1 and CDR2: SQVTM, ANQGSEA. The CDR3 is 12 amino acids. V was clipped by 1 base and J by 9 bases, with 12 bases between them. CDR3 sequence (DNA): TGCAGCGTTGAAGCGGGATCGGAGGCCCAGTACTTC. As protein: CSVEAGSEAQYF.

This clonotype came up once. CDR3 nucleotide sequence: TGTGCCAGCATCCCGACAGGGCCTATGAACACTGAAGCTTTCTTT. It codes for CASIPTGPMNTEAFF. The chain has TRBV2 and TRBJ1-1; 7 nucleotides line up with TRBD1. Germline V lookup: CDR1 SNHLY, CDR2 FYNNEI. The ends lost 7 bases at V and 0 bases at J; junction bases unmatched: 8. This CDR3 spans 15 amino acids.

This clonotype was found once. This chain uses TRBV15 with TRBJ2-3, with TRBD2 matching over 8 bases. The germline V gene has CDR1 LNHNV and CDR2 YYDKDF (reference sequence). J lost 1 base, V lost 5 bases, and 8 bases had no gene match. The CDR3 consists of 16 residues. CDR3 residues: CATSRGISGGTDTQYF. The CDR3 nucleotides read TGTGCCACCAGCCGAGGAATTAGCGGGGGCACAGATACGCAGTATTTT.

V and J are TRBV24-1 and TRBJ2-1; D unresolved. V was pared by 2 bases and J by 2 bases, with 3 bases between. CDR3 size: 13 residues. Germline lookup yields CDR1 KGHDR and CDR2 SFDVKD. DNA for the CDR3: TGTGCCACCAGTGATTCTACCTACAATGAGCAGTTCTTC. Residues: CATSDSTYNEQFF.

This clonotype has a single count. The chain joins TRBV4-1 to TRBJ1-1; no firm D call. The germline gives CDR1 MGHRA, CDR2 YSYEKL. This CDR3 is 15 amino acids long. V gave up 4 bases and J gave up 8 bases, with 20 bases separating them. The CDR3 region has the DNA TGCGCCAGCAGCCCCATCCCCGCGACTACCGGGGAAGCTTTCTTT. Amino acids: CASSPIPATTGEAFF.

The chain has TRBV18 and TRBJ2-1; D is perhaps TRBD1 or TRBD2 (6 bases each). The CDR3 has 15 residues. The V gene lost 3 bases and the J gene lost 6 bases, with 15 bases spanning the gap. Per germline, CDR1 KGHSH and CDR2 LQKENI. CDR3 residues: CASSPQGPGVNEQFF. As DNA, the CDR3 is TGTGCCAGCTCACCCCAGGGGCCGGGGGTCAATGAGCAGTTCTTC.

The chain recombines TRBV20-1 with TRBJ2-1; 7 positions match TRBD2. V lost 2 bases and J lost 5; bases outside the gene matches: 15. CDR3 length: 17 amino acids. Germline CDR1 and CDR2: DFQATT and SNEGSKA (reference sequence). CDR3 protein: CSARSPVGGRRDNEQFF. The CDR3 DNA reads as TGCAGTGCTAGATCACCCGTCGGCGGGAGACGGGACAATGAGCAGTTCTTC.

This clonotype was observed once. The rearrangement links TRBV11-1 to TRBJ2-3; 12 bases line up with TRBD2. The V gene's germline CDR1 is SGHAT and CDR2 FQDESV (reference sequence). This CDR3 is 16 amino acids long. Unmatched junction bases numbered 3, after V lost 3 bases and J lost 2 bases. CDR3 loop: CASSFGLAGITDTQYF. The CDR3 region has the DNA TGTGCCAGCAGCTTCGGACTAGCGGGAATCACAGATACGCAGTATTTT.

CDR3 region: CATSTSEDIQYF. In DNA, the CDR3 is TGTGCCACCTCGACTAGCGAGGACATTCAGTACTTC. This rearrangement joins TRBV12-3 or TRBV12-4 to TRBJ2-4; 8 bases match TRBD2. The CDR3 contains 12 residues. V dropped 10 bases and J dropped 8; count of bases not matched to a gene: 7.